Sequencing of this T cell receptor (beta chain) was carried out in a study of blood T cell repertoires in COVID-19. Study as a whole: Whether acute or convalescent, the COVID-19 samples came from the United States, Italy and Spain. Sample material is recorded as cDNA or gDNA derived from T cells, B-cell-depleted T cells, or PBMCs.

In the original analysis: Reference gene primer amplification gave estimated nucleated cell counts. TCRdb keeps only in-frame clones here, not all; method: immunoSEQ multiplex PCR. V, J and clone size were drawn from that table, and D and trimming were deduced from the DNA. Of 150,000 or so clones listed, around 83% were seen once; the top ten hold over 8%. The receptor was isolated from a woman in her 50s with acute or convalescent COVID-19. The material sequenced was peripheral blood.

CDR3 residues: CASSLDRGFPKNIQYF. The DNA for the CDR3 is TGTGCCAGCAGCTTAGACAGGGGATTTCCCAAAAACATTCAGTACTTC. The chain is built from TRBV11-1 and TRBJ2-4; TRBD1 matches 7 bases. Germline V gene sequence: CDR1 SGHAT, CDR2 FQDESV (reference sequence). V lost 1 base, J lost 2 bases, and 5 bases stayed unmatched. This CDR3 region has 16 residues.